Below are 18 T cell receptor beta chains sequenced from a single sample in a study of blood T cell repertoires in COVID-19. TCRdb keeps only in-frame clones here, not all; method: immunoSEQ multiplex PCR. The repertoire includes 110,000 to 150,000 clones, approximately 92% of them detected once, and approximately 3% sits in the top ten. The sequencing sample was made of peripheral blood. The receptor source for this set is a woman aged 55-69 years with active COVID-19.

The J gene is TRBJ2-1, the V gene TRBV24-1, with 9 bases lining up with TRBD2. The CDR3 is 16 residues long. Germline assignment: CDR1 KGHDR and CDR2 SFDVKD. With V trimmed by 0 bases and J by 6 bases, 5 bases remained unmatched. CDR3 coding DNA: TGTGCCACCAGTGATTTGCGGCTAGCGGGATTCAATGAGCAGTTCTTC. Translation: CATSDLRLAGFNEQFF.

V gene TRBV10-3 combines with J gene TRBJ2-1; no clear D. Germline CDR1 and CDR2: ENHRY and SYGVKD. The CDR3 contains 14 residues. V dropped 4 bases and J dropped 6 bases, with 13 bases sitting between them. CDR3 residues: CAISGWAARNEQFF. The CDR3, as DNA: TGTGCCATCAGTGGTTGGGCCGCCCGCAATGAGCAGTTCTTC.

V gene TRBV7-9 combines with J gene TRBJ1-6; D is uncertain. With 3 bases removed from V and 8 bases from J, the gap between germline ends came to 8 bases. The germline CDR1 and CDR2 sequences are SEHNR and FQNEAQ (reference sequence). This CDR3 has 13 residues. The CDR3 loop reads CASSFRTDSPLHF. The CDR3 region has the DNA TGTGCCAGCAGCTTTCGCACGGATTCACCCCTCCACTTT. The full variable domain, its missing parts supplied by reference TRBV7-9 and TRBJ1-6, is DTGVSQNPRHKITKRGQNVTFRCDPISEHNRLYWYRQTLGQGPEFLTYFQNEAQLEKSRLLSDRFSAERPKGSFSTLEIQRTEQGDSAMYLCASSFRTDSPLHFGNGTRLTVT.

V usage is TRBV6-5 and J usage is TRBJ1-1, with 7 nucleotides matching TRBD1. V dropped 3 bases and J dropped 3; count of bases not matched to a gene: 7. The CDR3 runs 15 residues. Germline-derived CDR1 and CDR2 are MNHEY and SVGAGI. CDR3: CASSYNRGGHTEAFF. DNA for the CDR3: TGTGCCAGCAGTTATAACAGGGGCGGACACACTGAAGCTTTCTTT.

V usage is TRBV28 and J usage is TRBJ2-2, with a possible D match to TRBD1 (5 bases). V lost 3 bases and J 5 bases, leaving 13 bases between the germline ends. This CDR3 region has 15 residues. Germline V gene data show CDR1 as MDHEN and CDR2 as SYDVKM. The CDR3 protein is CASSFPDRQTGELFF. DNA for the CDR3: TGTGCCAGCAGTTTCCCAGACAGACAAACCGGGGAGCTGTTTTTT.

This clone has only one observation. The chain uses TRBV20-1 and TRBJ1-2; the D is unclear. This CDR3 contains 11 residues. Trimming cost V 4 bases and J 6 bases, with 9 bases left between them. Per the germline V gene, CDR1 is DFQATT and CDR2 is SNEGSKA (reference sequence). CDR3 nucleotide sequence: TGCAGTGCTACCGGGTACAATGGCTACACCTTC. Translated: CSATGYNGYTF.

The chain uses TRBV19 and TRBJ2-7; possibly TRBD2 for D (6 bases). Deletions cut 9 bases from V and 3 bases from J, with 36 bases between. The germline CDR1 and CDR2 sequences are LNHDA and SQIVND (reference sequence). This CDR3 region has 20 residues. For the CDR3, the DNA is TGTGCCAGCGTAGCGACAACCCGGGATCAGGGAGGTTTGATCGTCTACGAGCAGTACTTC. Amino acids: CASVATTRDQGGLIVYEQYF.

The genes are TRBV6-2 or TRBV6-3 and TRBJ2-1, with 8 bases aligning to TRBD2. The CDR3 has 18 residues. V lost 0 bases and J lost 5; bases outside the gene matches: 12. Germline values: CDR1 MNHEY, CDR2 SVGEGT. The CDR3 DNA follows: TGTGCCAGCAGTTACTCATTGTTTGGGCTAGCGGGCGACAATGAGCAGTTCTTC. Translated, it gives CASSYSLFGLAGDNEQFF.

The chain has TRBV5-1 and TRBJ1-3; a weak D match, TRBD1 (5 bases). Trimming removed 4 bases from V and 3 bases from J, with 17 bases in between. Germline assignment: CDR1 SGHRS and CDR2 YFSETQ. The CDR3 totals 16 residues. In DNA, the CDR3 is TGCGCCAGCAGCCTGAGTTCCCAGGGAAATGGAAACACCATATATTTT. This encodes CASSLSSQGNGNTIYF.

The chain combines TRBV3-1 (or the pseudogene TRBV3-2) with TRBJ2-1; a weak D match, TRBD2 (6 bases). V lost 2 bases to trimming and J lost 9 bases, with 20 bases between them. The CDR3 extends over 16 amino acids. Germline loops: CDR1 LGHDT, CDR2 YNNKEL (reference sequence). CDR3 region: CASSQRSGRRQGEQFF. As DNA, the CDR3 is TGTGCCAGCAGCCAAAGGAGCGGGCGGCGGCAGGGTGAGCAGTTCTTC.

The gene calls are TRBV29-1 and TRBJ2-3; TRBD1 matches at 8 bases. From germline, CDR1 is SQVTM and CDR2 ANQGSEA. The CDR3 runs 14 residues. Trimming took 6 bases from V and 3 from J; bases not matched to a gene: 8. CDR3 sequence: CSVAGQGGTDTQYF. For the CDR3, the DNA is TGCAGCGTCGCTGGACAGGGAGGTACAGATACGCAGTATTTT.

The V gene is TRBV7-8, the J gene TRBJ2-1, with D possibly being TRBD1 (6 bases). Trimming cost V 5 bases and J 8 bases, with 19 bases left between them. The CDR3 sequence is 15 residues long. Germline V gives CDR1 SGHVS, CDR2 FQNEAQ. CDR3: CASSIGTRSSDEQFF. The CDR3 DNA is TGTGCCAGCAGCATCGGGACACGGAGTAGCGATGAGCAGTTCTTC. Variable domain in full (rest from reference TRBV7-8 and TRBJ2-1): GAGVSQSPRYKVAKRGQDVALRCDPISGHVSLFWYQQALGQGPEFLTYFQNEAQLDKSGLPSDRFFAERPEGSVSTLKIQRTQQEDSAVYLCASSIGTRSSDEQFFGPGTRLTVL.

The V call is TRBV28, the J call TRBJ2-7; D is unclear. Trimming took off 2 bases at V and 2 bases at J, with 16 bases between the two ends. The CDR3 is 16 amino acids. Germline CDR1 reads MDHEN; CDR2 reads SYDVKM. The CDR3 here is CASSLTFMASTYEQYF. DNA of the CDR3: TGTGCCAGCAGTTTAACCTTTATGGCCAGTACCTACGAGCAGTACTTC.

CDR3 protein: CAISERLAGGGSGETQYF. In DNA, the CDR3 is TGTGCCATCAGTGAGCGACTAGCGGGAGGCGGGTCCGGAGAGACCCAGTACTTC. The chain employs TRBV10-3 and TRBJ2-5; 13 bases are shared with TRBD2. The CDR3 runs 18 residues. The V and J ends lost 2 bases and 4 bases, in that order; junction bases with no gene match: 10. The germline CDR1 and CDR2 sequences are ENHRY and SYGVKD.

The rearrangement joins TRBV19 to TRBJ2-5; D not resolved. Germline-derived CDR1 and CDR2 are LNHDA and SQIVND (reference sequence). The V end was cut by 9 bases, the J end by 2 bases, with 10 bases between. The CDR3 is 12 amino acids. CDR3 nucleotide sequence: TGTGCCAGCCACCGCAGGCAAGAGACCCAGTACTTC. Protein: CASHRRQETQYF.

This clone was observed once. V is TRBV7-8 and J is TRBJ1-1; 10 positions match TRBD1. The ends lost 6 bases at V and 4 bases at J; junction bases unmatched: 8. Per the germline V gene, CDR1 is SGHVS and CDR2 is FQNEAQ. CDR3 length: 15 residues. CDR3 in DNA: TGTGCCAGCAGATCCCTCGGGACAGGGGCCACTGAAGCTTTCTTT. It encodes CASRSLGTGATEAFF.

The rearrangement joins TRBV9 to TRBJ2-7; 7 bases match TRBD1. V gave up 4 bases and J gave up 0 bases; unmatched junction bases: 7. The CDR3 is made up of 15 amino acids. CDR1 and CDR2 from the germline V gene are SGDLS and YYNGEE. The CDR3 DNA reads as TGTGCCAGCAGCTCCGGACAGGAGAGCTCCTACGAGCAGTACTTC. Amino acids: CASSSGQESSYEQYF. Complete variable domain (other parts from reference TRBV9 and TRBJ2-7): DSGVTQTPKHLITATGQRVTLRCSPRSGDLSVYWYQQSLDQGLQFLIQYYNGEERAKGNILERFSAQQFPDLHSELNLSSLELGDSALYFCASSSGQESSYEQYFGPGTRLTVT.

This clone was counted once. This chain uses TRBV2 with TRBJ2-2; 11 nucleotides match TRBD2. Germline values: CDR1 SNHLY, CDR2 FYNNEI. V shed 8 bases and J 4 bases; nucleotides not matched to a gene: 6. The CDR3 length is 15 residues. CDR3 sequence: CASVGLAEITGELFF. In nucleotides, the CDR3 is TGTGCCAGCGTGGGACTAGCGGAAATCACCGGGGAGCTGTTTTTT.